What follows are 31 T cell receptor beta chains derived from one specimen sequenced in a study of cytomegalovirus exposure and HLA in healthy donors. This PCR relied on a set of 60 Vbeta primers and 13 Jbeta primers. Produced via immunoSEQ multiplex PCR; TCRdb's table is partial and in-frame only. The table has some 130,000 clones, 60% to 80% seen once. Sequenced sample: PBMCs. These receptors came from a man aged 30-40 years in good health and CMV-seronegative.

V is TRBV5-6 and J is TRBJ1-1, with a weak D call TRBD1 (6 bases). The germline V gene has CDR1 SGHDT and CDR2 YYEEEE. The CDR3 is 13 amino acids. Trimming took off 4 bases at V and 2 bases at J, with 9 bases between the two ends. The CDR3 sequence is CASSLDSNTEAFF. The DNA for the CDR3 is TGTGCCAGCAGCCTGGACAGTAACACTGAAGCTTTCTTT.

CDR3 in DNA: TGTGCCTGGAAAGACTGGGGAGGAAGGAACGAGCAGTACTTC. The encoded protein is CAWKDWGGRNEQYF. The chain is built from TRBV30 and TRBJ2-5; D perhaps matches TRBD2 (6 bases). Judging by the DNA end, TRBJ2-7 fits better; the J call may be wrong. CDR1 and CDR2 (germline): GTSNPN, SVGIG (reference sequence). The CDR3 is 14 amino acids.

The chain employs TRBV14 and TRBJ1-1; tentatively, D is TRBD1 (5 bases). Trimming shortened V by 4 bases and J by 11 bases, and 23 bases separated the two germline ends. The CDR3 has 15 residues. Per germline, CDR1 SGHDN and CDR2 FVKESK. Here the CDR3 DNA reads TGTGCCAGCAGCCCCCTGGTCGGTGGCGGAGGGGCGGCTTTCTTT. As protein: CASSPLVGGGGAAFF.

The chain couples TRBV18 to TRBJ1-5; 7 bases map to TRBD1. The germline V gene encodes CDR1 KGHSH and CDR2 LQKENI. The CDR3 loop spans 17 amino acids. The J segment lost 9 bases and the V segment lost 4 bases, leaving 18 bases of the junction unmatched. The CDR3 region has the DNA TGTGCCAGCTCACTATACCAAATCGGACAGGCGAAGGTGCCCCAGCATTTT. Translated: CASSLYQIGQAKVPQHF.

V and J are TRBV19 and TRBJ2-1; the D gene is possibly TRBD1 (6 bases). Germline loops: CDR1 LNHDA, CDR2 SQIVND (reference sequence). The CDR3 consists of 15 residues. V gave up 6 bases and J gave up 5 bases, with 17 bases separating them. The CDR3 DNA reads TGTGCCAGTAGCAACGGGCAGGGGATCGACAATGAGCAGTTCTTC. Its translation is CASSNGQGIDNEQFF.

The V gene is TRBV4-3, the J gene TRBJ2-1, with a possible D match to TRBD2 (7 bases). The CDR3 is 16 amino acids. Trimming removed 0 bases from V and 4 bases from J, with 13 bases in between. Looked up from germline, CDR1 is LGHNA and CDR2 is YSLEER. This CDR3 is CASSQEGGHPYNEQFF. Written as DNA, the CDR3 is TGCGCCAGCAGCCAAGAGGGGGGGCATCCTTACAATGAGCAGTTCTTC.

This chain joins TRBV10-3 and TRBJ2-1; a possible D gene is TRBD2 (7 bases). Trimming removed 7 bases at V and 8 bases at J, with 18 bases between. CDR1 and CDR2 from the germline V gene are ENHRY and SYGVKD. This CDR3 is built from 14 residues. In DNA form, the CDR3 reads TGTGCCATCATGGGGGCGGACCGGGGGGATGAGCAGTTCTTC. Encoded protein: CAIMGADRGDEQFF.

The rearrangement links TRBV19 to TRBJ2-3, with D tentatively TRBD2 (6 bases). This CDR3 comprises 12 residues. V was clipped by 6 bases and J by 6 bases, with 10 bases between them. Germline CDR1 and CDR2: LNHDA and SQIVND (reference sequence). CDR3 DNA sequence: TGTGCCAGTAGCGGGAGTCGTGATACGCAGTATTTT. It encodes CASSGSRDTQYF. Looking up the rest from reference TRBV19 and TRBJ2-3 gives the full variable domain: DGGITQSPKYLFRKEGQNVTLSCEQNLNHDAMYWYRQDPGQGLRLIYYSQIVNDFQKGDIAEGYSVSREKKESFPLTVTSAQKNPTAFYLCASSGSRDTQYFGPGTRLTVL.

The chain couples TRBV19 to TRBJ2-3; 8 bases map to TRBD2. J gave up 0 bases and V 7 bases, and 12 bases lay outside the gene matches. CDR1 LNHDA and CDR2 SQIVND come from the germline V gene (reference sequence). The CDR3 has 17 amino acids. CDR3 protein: CASIGSGSGRSTDTQYF. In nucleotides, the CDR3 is TGTGCCAGTATTGGGAGCGGGAGTGGGAGAAGCACAGATACGCAGTATTTT.

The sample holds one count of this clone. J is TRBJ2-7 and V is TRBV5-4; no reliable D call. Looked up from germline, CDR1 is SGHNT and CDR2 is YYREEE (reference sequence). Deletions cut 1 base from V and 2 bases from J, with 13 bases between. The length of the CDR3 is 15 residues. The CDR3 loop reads CASSLIGSQAYEQYF. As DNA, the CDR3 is TGTGCCAGCAGCTTGATTGGTAGCCAAGCCTACGAGCAGTACTTC.

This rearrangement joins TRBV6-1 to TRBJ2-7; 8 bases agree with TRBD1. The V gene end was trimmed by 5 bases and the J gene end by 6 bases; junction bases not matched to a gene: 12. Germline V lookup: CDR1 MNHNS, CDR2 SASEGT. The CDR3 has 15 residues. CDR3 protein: CASSSNLAGGGEQYF. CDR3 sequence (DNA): TGTGCCAGCAGTTCAAACCTTGCAGGGGGCGGCGAGCAGTACTTC.

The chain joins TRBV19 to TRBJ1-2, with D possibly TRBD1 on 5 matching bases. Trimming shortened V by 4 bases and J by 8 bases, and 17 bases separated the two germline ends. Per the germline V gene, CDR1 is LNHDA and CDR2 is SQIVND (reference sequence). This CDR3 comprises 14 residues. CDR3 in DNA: TGTGCCAGTAGTACCGACCAGGGATTCAGCGGCTACACCTTC. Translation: CASSTDQGFSGYTF.

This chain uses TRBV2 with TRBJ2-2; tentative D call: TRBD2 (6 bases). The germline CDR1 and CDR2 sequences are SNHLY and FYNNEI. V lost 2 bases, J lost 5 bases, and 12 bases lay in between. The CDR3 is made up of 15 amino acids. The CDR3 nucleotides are TGTGCCAGCAGTGAATTTCGGGGAGGAACCGGGGAGCTGTTTTTT. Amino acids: CASSEFRGGTGELFF.

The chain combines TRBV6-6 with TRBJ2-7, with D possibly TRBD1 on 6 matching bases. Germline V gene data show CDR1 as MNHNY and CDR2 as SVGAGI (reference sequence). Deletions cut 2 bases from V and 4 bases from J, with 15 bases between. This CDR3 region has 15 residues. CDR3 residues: CASSYAAERGYEQYF. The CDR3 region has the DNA TGTGCCAGCAGTTACGCGGCGGAAAGGGGGTACGAGCAGTACTTC.

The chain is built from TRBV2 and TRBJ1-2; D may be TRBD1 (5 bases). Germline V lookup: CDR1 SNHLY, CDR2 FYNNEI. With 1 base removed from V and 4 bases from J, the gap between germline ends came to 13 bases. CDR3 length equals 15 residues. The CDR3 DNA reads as TGTGCCAGCAGTGAAGGGGCAGGGCTAATCTATGGCTACACCTTC. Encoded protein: CASSEGAGLIYGYTF. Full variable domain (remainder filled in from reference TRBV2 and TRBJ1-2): EPEVTQTPSHQVTQMGQEVILRCVPISNHLYFYWYRQILGQKVEFLVSFYNNEISEKSEIFDDQFSVERPDGSNFTLKIRSTKLEDSAMYFCASSEGAGLIYGYTFGSGTRLTVV.

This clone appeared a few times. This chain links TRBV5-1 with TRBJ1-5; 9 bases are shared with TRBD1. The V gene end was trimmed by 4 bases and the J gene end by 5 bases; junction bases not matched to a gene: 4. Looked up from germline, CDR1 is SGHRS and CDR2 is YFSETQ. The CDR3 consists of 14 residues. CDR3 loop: CASSPGTGHQPQHF. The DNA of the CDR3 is TGCGCCAGCAGCCCCGGGACAGGGCATCAGCCCCAGCATTTT. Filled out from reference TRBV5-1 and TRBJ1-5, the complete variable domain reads KAGVTQTPRYLIKTRGQQVTLSCSPISGHRSVSWYQQTPGQGLQFLFEYFSETQRNKGNFPGRFSGRQFSNSRSEMNVSTLELGDSALYLCASSPGTGHQPQHFGDGTRLSIL.

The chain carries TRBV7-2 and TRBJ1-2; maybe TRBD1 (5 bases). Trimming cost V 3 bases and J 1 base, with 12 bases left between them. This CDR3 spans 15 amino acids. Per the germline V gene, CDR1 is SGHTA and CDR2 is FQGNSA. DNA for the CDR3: TGTGCCAGCAGCTTGCGCAGGGCGGTTAACTATGGCTACACCTTC. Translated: CASSLRRAVNYGYTF.

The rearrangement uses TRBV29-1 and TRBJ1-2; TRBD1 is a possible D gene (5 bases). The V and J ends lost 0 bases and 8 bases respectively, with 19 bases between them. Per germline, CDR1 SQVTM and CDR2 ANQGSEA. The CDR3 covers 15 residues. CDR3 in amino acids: CSVEEHAGGGGGYTF. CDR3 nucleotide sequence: TGCAGCGTTGAAGAACATGCAGGTGGGGGGGGAGGCTACACCTTC.

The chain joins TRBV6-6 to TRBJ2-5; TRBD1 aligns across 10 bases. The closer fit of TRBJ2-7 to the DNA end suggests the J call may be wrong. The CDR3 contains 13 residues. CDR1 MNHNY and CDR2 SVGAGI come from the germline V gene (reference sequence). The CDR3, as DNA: TGTGCCAGCAGTTGGGACAGGGGCTACGAGCAGTACTTC. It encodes CASSWDRGYEQYF.

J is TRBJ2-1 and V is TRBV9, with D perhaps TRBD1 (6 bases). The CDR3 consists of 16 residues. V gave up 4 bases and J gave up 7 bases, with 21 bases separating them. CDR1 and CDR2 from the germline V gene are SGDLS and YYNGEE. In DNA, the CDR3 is TGTGCCAGCAGCCCCCAAATAGCGATCAGGGGAAATGAGCAGTTCTTC. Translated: CASSPQIAIRGNEQFF.

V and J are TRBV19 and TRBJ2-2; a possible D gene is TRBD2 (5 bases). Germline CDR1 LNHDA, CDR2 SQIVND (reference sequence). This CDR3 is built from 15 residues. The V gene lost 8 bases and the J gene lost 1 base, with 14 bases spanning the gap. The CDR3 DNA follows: TGTGCCAGTTCCAGCGGCACGGGGAACACCGGGGAGCTGTTTTTT. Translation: CASSSGTGNTGELFF. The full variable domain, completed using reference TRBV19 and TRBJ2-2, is DGGITQSPKYLFRKEGQNVTLSCEQNLNHDAMYWYRQDPGQGLRLIYYSQIVNDFQKGDIAEGYSVSREKKESFPLTVTSAQKNPTAFYLCASSSGTGNTGELFFGEGSRLTVL.

The CDR3 region is CAISDVVARDQPQHF. Here the CDR3 DNA reads TGTGCCATCAGTGATGTGGTCGCGAGGGATCAGCCCCAGCATTTT. The rearrangement uses TRBV10-3 and TRBJ1-5; D ambiguous. This CDR3 region has 15 residues. With 3 bases removed from V and 5 bases from J, the gap between germline ends came to 14 bases. In germline, CDR1 is ENHRY, CDR2 SYGVKD.

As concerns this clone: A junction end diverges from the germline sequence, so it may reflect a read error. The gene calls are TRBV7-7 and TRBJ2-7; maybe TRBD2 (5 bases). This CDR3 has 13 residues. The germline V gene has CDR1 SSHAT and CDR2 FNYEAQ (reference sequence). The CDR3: CASSLDPSSEQYF. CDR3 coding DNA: TGTGCTAGCAGCTTAGACCCTAGCTCCGAGCAGTACTTC.

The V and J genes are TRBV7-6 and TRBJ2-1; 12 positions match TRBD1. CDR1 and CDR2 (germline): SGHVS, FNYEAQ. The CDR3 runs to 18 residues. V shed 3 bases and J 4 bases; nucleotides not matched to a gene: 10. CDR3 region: CASSLGTGTGGAYNEQFF. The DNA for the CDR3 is TGTGCCAGCAGCTTGGGTACCGGGACAGGGGGCGCGTACAATGAGCAGTTCTTC.

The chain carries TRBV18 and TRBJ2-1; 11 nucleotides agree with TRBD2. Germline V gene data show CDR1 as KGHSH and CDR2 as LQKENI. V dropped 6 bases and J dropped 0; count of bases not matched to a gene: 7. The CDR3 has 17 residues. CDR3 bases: TGTGCCAGCTCTCCCCGACTAGCGGGGAGCTCCTACAATGAGCAGTTCTTC. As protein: CASSPRLAGSSYNEQFF.

The CDR3 here is CASSGDSPYEQYF. The CDR3 DNA follows: TGTGCCAGCAGTGGGGACAGTCCCTACGAGCAGTACTTC. V gene TRBV6-5 combines with J gene TRBJ2-7; 7 nucleotides align to TRBD1. The V and J ends lost 5 bases and 2 bases, in that order; junction bases with no gene match: 3. This CDR3 has 13 residues. Germline V gene lookup returns CDR1 MNHEY and CDR2 SVGAGI.

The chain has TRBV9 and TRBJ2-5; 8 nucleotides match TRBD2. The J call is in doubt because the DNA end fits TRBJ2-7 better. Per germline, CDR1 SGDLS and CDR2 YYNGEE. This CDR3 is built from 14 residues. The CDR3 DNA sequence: TGTGCCAGCAGCGTAGGGGGACTAGAGGGCGAGCAGTACTTC. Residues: CASSVGGLEGEQYF.

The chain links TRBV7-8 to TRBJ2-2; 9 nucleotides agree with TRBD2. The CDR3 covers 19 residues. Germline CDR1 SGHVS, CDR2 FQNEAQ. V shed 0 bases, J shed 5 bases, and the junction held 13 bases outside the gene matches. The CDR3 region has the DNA TGTGCCAGCAGCTTAGCGCACACTAGCGGGCGCCCGGGGACCGGGGAGCTGTTTTTT. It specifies CASSLAHTSGRPGTGELFF.

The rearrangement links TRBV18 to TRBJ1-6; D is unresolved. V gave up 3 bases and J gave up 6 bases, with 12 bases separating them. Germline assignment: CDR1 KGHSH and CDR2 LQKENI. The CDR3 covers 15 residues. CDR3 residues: CASSPIQLTNSPLHF. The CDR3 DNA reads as TGTGCCAGCTCACCGATACAGCTAACTAATTCACCCCTCCACTTT.

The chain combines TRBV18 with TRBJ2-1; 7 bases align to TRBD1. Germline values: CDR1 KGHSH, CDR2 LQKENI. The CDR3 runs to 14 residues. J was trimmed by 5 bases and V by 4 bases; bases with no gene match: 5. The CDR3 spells CASSQGDSHNEQFF. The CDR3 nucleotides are TGTGCCAGCTCACAAGGGGACAGCCACAATGAGCAGTTCTTC.

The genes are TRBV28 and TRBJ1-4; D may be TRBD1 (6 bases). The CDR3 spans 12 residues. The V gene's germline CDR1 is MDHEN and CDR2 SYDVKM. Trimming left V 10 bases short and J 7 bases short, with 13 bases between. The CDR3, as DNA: TGTGCCACCCGAGGGGGTGGTGAAAAACTGTTTTTT. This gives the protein CATRGGGEKLFF.